The 14 T cell receptor beta chains in this list originate from one sample, sequenced in a study of blood T cell repertoires in COVID-19 (dated by TCRdb to the early 2020s). Library preparation employed the immunoSEQ multiplex PCR assay. In TCRdb, the immuneACCESS table is reduced to in-frame sequences with V and J assigned. These tables do not hold every clone; where another copy was compared, an unresolved V gene accounts for under half, and the others remain unexplained. In all, the sample holds 150,000 to 200,000 clones, and over 70% of those were seen once. 9.1% of the sample belongs to the ten largest clones. The sequenced sample was peripheral blood. The receptors come from a woman of 80 years or more with active or convalescent COVID-19.

The chain has TRBV7-2 and TRBJ2-4; the match to TRBD1 covers 8 bases. This CDR3 comprises 16 residues. Germline CDR1 and CDR2: SGHTA and FQGNSA. Trimming at V came to 3 bases and at J to 0 bases, leaving 4 bases not matched to a gene. CDR3 DNA sequence: TGTGCCAGCAGCTTGGTGGGACAGGTAGCCAAAAACATTCAGTACTTC. Encoded protein: CASSLVGQVAKNIQYF.

The CDR3 protein is CASSYSRGRTGELFF. The CDR3 nucleotides are TGTGCCAGCAGTTACTCCCGGGGTCGGACCGGGGAGCTGTTTTTT. The chain carries TRBV6-2 or TRBV6-3 and TRBJ2-2, with D possibly TRBD2 on 5 matching bases. CDR1 and CDR2 from the germline V gene are MNHEY and SVGEGT. Trimming cost V 0 bases and J 5 bases, with 10 bases left between them. The CDR3 contains 15 residues.

V usage is TRBV7-9 and J usage is TRBJ1-2; 8 positions agree with TRBD1. Germline V gene lookup returns CDR1 SEHNR and CDR2 FQNEAQ (reference sequence). J lost 8 bases, V lost 5 bases, and 7 bases had no gene match. The CDR3 sequence is 13 residues long. This chain's CDR3 is CASSATGAAGYTF. CDR3 nucleotides: TGTGCCAGCAGCGCGACAGGGGCGGCAGGCTACACCTTC.

This chain joins TRBV10-1 and TRBJ1-1; the match to TRBD1 covers 7 bases. CDR1 WNHNN and CDR2 SYGVQD come from the germline V gene (reference sequence). V shed 3 bases, J shed 1 base, and the junction held 11 bases outside the gene matches. CDR3 length: 17 residues. CDR3: CASSDGGRGDPNTEAFF. The CDR3 DNA follows: TGCGCCAGCAGTGATGGTGGCAGGGGGGATCCGAACACTGAAGCTTTCTTT.

Only a few counts were recorded for this clone. V and J are TRBV12-3 or TRBV12-4 and TRBJ2-7; TRBD1 might be the D (5 bases). The CDR3 extends over 11 amino acids. V was trimmed by 6 bases and J by 4 bases, leaving 7 bases between them. CDR3 DNA: TGTGCCAGCAGCAGACAGTACGAGCAGTACTTC. Its translation is CASSRQYEQYF.

The gene calls are TRBV6-6 and TRBJ2-5; a weak D match, TRBD1 (6 bases). The CDR3 is 14 residues long. Trimming took 5 bases from V and 4 from J, leaving 14 bases between them. Germline V gene sequence: CDR1 MNHNY, CDR2 SVGAGI (reference sequence). CDR3 DNA: TGTGCCAGCAGTAACCCAGGGGCGGGAGAGACCCAGTACTTC. Translation gives CASSNPGAGETQYF.

The chain carries TRBV18 and TRBJ1-5; perhaps TRBD1 as D (5 bases). The CDR3 is made up of 13 amino acids. Germline CDR1 KGHSH, CDR2 LQKENI. V lost 2 bases and J lost 6, with 8 bases in between. Here the CDR3 reads CASSPGAPQPQHF. The CDR3, as DNA: TGTGCCAGCTCACCAGGGGCCCCTCAGCCCCAGCATTTT.

The chain combines TRBV10-3 with TRBJ1-5, with D maybe TRBD1 (5 bases). CDR3 length: 13 residues. Germline CDR1 reads ENHRY; CDR2 reads SYGVKD. V lost 10 bases and J lost 5, with 15 bases in between. CDR3 bases: TGTGCCACTCAGGGCCTAATGGATCAGCCCCAGCATTTT. As protein: CATQGLMDQPQHF.

This rearrangement joins TRBV5-4 to TRBJ2-1; 11 bases agree with TRBD2. This CDR3 comprises 15 residues. Germline CDR1 SGHNT, CDR2 YYREEE (reference sequence). V lost 4 bases, J lost 2 bases, and 2 bases stayed unmatched. The CDR3 region has the DNA TGTGCCAGCAGCATGACTAGCGGGGCCTACAATGAGCAGTTCTTC. Its protein is CASSMTSGAYNEQFF. Full variable domain (rest looked up from reference TRBV5-4 and TRBJ2-1): ETGVTQSPTHLIKTRGQQVTLRCSSQSGHNTVSWYQQALGQGPQFIFQYYREEENGRGNFPPRFSGLQFPNYSSELNVNALELDDSALYLCASSMTSGAYNEQFFGPGTRLTVL.

This clone came up once. The V call is TRBV6-5, the J call TRBJ1-5; D unclear. The CDR3 contains 13 residues. The V end lost 2 bases, the J end lost 3 bases, and 5 bases lay between the germline ends. Germline CDR1 reads MNHEY; CDR2 reads SVGAGI. The CDR3, as DNA: TGTGCCAGCAGTTACGACACCAATCAGCCCCAGCATTTT. It yields the protein CASSYDTNQPQHF.

The rearrangement joins TRBV25-1 to TRBJ1-2; maybe TRBD1 (5 bases). This CDR3 is built from 12 residues. V lost 10 bases and J 5 bases, leaving 14 bases between the germline ends. The germline V gene has CDR1 MGHDK and CDR2 SYGVNS. CDR3 sequence reads: CATTTATYGYTF. CDR3 nucleotides: TGTGCCACTACGACAGCGACTTATGGCTACACCTTC.

This chain joins TRBV10-3 and TRBJ1-1, with TRBD1 matching over 10 bases. The ends lost 6 bases at V and 4 bases at J; junction bases unmatched: 5. CDR1 ENHRY and CDR2 SYGVKD come from the germline V gene. This CDR3 spans 14 amino acids. CDR3 protein: CAIRRDRGGTEAFF. CDR3 bases: TGTGCCATCAGGAGGGACAGGGGAGGCACTGAAGCTTTCTTT.

The gene calls are TRBV6-5 and TRBJ1-1; possibly TRBD1 for D (5 bases). From germline, CDR1 is MNHEY and CDR2 SVGAGI. The length of the CDR3 is 15 residues. Trimming cost V 2 bases and J 0 bases, with 10 bases left between them. CDR3 coding DNA: TGTGCCAGCAGTTACGGGGCAGGGCTGAACACTGAAGCTTTCTTT. It yields the protein CASSYGAGLNTEAFF.

This clone was counted once. CDR3 in amino acids: CAIRTAPNTEAFF. As DNA, the CDR3 is TGTGCCATCCGGACAGCTCCGAACACTGAAGCTTTCTTT. The V gene is TRBV10-3, the J gene TRBJ1-1, with D perhaps matching TRBD1 (6 bases). The germline gives CDR1 ENHRY, CDR2 SYGVKD. This CDR3 has 13 residues. V was shortened by 8 bases and J by 1 base, with 11 bases between the two germline ends.